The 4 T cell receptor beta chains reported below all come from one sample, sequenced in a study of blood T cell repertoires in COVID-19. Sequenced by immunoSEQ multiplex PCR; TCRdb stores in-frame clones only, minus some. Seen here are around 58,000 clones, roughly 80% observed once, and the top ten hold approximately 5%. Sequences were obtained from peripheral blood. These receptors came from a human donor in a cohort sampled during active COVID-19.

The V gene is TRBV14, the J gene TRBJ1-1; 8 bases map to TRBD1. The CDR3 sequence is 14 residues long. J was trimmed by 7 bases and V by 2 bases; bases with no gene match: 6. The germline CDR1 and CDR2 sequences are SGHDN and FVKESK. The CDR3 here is CASSQTQGAGEAFF. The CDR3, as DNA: TGTGCCAGCAGCCAAACCCAGGGGGCCGGTGAAGCTTTCTTT. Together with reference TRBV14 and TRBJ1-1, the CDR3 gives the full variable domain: EAGVTQFPSHSVIEKGQTVTLRCDPISGHDNLYWYRRVMGKEIKFLLHFVKESKQDESGMPNNRFLAERTGGTYSTLKVQPAELEDSGVYFCASSQTQGAGEAFFGQGTRLTVV.

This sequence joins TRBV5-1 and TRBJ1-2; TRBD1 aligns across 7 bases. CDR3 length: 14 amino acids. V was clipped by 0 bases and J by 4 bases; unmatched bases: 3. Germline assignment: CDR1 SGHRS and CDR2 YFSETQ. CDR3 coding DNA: TGCGCCAGCAGCTTGGGGGACAGTTTCTATGGCTACACCTTC. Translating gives CASSLGDSFYGYTF.

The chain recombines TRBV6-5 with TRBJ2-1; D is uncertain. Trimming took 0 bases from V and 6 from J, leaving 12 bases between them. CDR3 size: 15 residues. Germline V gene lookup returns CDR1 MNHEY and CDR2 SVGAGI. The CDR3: CASSYSRGVGNEQFF. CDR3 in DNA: TGTGCCAGCAGTTACTCAAGAGGAGTTGGCAATGAGCAGTTCTTC.

CDR3 in amino acids: CASGLSRGYGYTF. CDR3 nucleotides: TGTGCCTCGGGTCTTTCTCGGGGCTATGGCTACACCTTC. This rearrangement joins TRBV30 to TRBJ1-2; D ambiguous. The CDR3 totals 13 residues. The V end lost 7 bases, the J end lost 4 bases, and 16 bases lay between the germline ends. CDR1 is GTSNPN, CDR2 SVGIG, per germline (reference sequence).